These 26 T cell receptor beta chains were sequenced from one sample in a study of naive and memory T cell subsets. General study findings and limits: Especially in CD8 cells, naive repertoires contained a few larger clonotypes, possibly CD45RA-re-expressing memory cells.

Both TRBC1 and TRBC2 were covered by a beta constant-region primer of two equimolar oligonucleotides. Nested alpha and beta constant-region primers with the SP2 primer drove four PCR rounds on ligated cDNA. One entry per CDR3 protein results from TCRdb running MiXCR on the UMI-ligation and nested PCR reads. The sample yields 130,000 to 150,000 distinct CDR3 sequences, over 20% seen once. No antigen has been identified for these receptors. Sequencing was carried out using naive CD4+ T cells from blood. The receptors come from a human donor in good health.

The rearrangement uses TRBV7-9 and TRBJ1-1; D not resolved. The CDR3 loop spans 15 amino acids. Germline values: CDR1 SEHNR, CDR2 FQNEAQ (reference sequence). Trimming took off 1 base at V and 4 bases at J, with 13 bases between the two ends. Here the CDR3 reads CASSLGTGLSTEAFF. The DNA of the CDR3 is TGTGCCAGCAGCTTAGGCACCGGGTTGAGCACTGAAGCTTTCTTT.

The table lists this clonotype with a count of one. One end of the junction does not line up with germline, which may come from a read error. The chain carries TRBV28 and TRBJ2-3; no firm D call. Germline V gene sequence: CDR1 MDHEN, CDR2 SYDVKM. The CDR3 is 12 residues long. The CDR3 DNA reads TGCGCCAGCAGCCCCCTGAAAGATACGCAGTATTTT. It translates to CASSPLKDTQYF.

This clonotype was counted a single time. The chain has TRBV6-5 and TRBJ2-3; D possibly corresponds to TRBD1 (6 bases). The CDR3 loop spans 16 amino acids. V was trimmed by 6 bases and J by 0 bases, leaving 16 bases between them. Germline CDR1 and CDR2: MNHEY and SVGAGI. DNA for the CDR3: TGTGCCAGCAGCCCAGGGGTATCGGGTAGCACAGATACGCAGTATTTT. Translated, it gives CASSPGVSGSTDTQYF.

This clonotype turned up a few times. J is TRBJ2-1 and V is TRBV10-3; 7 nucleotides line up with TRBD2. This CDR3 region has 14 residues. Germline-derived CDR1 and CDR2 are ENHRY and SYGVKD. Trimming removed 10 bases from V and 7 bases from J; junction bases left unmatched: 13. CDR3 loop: CATKAGPRGNEQFF. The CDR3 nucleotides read TGTGCCACCAAAGCGGGACCCCGGGGGAATGAGCAGTTCTTC.

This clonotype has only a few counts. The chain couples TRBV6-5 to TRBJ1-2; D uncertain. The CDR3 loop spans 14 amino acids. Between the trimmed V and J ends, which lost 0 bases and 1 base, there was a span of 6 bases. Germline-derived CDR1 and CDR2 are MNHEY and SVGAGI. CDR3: CASSYSRGNYGYTF. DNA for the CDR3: TGTGCCAGCAGTTACTCGCGGGGTAACTATGGCTACACCTTC.

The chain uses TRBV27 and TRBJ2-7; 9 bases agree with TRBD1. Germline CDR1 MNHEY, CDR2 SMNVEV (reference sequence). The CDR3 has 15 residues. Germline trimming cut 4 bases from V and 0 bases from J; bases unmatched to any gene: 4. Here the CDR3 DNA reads TGTGCCAGCAGTTCTAGGACAGGGGTCTCCTACGAGCAGTACTTC. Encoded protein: CASSSRTGVSYEQYF.

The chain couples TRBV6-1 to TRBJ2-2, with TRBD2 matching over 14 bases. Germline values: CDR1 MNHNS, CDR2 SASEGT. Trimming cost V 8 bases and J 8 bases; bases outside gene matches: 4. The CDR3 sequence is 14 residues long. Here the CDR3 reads CASWGLAGEGELFF. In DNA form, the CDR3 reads TGTGCCAGCTGGGGACTAGCGGGAGAAGGGGAGCTGTTTTTT.

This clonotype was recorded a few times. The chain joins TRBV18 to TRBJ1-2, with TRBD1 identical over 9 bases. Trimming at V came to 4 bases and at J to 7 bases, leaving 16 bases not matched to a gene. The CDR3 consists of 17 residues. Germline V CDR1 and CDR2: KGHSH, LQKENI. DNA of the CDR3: TGTGCCAGCTCACATACCGGGACAGGGTCCGCCCTCACTGGCTACACCTTC. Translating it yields CASSHTGTGSALTGYTF. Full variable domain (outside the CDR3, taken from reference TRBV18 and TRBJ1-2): NAGVMQNPRHLVRRRGQEARLRCSPMKGHSHVYWYRQLPEEGLKFMVYLQKENIIDESGMPKERFSAEFPKEGPSILRIQQVVRGDSAAYFCASSHTGTGSALTGYTFGSGTRLTVV.

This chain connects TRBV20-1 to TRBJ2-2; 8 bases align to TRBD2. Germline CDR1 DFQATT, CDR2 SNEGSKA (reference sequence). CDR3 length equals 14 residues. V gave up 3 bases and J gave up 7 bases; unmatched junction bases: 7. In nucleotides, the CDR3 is TGCAGTGCTAGCCCCCTACTAGCGGTCGGGGAGCTGTTTTTT. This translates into CSASPLLAVGELFF.

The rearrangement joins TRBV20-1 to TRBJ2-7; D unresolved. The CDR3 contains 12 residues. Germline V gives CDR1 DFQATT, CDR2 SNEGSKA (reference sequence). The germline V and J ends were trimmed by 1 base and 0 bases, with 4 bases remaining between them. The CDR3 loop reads CSARADSYEQYF. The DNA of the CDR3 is TGCAGTGCTAGAGCTGACTCCTACGAGCAGTACTTC.

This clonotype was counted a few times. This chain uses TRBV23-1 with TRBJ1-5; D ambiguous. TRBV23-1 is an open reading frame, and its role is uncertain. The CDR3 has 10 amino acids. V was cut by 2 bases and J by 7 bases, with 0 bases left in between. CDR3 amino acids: CASSQQPQHF. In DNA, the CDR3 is TGCGCCAGCAGTCAACAGCCCCAGCATTTT.

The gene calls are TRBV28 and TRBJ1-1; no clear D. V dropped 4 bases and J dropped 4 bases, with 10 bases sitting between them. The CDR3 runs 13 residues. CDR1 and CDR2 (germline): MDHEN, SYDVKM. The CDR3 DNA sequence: TGTGCCAGCAGTTCGTCGGTCCTCACTGAAGCTTTCTTT. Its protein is CASSSSVLTEAFF.

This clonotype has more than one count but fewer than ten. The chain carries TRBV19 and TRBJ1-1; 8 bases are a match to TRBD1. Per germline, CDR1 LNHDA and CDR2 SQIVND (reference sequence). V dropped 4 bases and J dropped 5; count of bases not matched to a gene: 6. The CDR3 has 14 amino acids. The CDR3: CASSTRTGRTEAFF. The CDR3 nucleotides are TGTGCCAGTAGTACCCGGACAGGGAGGACTGAAGCTTTCTTT.

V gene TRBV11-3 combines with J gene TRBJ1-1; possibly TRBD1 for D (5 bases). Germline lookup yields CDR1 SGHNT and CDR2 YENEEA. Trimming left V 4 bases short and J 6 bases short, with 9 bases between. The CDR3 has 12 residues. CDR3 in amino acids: CASSSGGSEAFF. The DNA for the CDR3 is TGTGCCAGCAGCTCCGGGGGATCTGAAGCTTTCTTT.

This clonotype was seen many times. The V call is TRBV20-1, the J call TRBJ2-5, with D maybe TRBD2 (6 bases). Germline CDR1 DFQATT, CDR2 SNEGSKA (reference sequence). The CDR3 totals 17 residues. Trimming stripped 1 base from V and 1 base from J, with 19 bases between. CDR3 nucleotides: TGCAGTGCTAGAGCCTATAGGGTGGGGGGAAGCCAAGAGACCCAGTACTTC. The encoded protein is CSARAYRVGGSQETQYF.

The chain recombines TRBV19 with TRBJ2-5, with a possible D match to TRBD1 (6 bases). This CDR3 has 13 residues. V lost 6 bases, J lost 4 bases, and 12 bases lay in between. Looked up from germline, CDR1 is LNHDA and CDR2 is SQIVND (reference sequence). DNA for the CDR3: TGTGCCAGTAGCCTACAGGGTGGAGAGACCCAGTACTTC. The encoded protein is CASSLQGGETQYF.

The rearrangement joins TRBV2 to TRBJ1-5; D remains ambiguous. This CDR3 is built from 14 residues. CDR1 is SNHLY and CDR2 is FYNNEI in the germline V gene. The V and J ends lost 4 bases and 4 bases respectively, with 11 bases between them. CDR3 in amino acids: CASSAGSFNQPQHF. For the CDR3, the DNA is TGTGCCAGCAGTGCAGGCAGCTTTAATCAGCCCCAGCATTTT.

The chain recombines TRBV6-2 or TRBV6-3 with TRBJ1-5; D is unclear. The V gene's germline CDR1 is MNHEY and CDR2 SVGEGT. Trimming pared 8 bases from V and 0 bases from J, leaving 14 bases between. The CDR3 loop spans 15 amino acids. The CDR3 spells CASGVWIDSNQPQHF. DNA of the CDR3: TGTGCCAGCGGGGTCTGGATCGATAGCAATCAGCCCCAGCATTTT.

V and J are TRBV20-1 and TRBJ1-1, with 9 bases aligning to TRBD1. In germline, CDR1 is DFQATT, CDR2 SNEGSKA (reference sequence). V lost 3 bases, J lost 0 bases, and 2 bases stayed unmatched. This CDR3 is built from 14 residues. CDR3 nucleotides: TGCAGTGCTAGGGACAGGGGATTGAACACTGAAGCTTTCTTT. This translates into CSARDRGLNTEAFF.

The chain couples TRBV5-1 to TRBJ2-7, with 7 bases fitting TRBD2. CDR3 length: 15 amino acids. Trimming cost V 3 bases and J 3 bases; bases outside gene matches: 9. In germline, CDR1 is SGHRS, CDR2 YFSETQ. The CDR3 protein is CASSYHWRERYEQYF. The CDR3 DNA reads TGCGCCAGCAGCTACCACTGGCGGGAGCGCTACGAGCAGTACTTC.

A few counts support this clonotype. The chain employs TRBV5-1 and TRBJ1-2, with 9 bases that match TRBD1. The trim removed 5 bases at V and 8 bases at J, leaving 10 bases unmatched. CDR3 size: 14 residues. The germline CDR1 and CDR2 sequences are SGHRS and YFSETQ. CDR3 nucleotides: TGCGCCAGCAGGGACCCAGGACAGGGGAAGGGCTACACCTTC. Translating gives CASRDPGQGKGYTF.

CDR3 DNA: TGTGCCAGCAGCTTATGGGTACCCATATCGATGAACACTGAAGCTTTCTTT. This sequence encodes CASSLWVPISMNTEAFF. The rearrangement links TRBV7-9 to TRBJ1-1, with D unclear. This CDR3 has 17 residues. Trimming stripped 2 bases from V and 0 bases from J, with 16 bases between. CDR1 is SEHNR, CDR2 FQNEAQ, per germline (reference sequence).

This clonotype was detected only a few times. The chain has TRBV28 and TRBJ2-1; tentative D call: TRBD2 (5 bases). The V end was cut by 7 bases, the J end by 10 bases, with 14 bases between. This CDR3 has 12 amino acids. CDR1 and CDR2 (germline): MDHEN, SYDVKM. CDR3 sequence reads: CASTSLGEEQFF. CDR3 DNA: TGTGCCAGCACGAGCCTGGGAGAAGAGCAGTTCTTC.

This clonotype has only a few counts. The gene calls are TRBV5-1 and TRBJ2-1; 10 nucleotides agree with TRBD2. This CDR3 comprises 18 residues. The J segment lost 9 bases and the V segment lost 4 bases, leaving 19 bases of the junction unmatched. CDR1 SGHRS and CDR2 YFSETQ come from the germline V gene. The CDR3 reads CASSPGASGSWALSEQFF. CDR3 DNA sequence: TGCGCCAGCAGCCCTGGGGCTAGCGGGAGTTGGGCCCTTAGTGAGCAGTTCTTC.

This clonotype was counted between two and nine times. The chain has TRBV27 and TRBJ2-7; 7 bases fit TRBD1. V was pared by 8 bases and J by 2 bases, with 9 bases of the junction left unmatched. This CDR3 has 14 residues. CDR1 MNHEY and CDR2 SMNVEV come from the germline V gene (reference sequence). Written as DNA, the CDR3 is TGTGCCAGCCGGGACAGCTTTTTAACCTACGAGCAGTACTTC. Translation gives CASRDSFLTYEQYF.

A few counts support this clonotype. CDR3 nucleotide sequence: TGTGCCAGCAGCCAAGGTGGCGGGAGGAGAGCAGATACGCAGTATTTT. Protein sequence: CASSQGGGRRADTQYF. The rearrangement joins TRBV14 to TRBJ2-3; 8 bases map to TRBD2. V shed 1 base, J shed 4 bases, and the junction held 7 bases outside the gene matches. Germline V lookup: CDR1 SGHDN, CDR2 FVKESK. CDR3 length equals 16 residues.